The 13 T cell receptor beta chains below all came from one sample that was sequenced in a study of CD8 T cells in Susac syndrome. Random-hexamer reverse transcription was applied to about 0.45 to 1 ug RNA. TCRdb used MiXCR to reprocess the immunoSEQ multiplex PCR reads, holding one entry per CDR3 protein. The sample gives more than 200,000 distinct CDR3 sequences, about 94% of which show up once; around 0.16% is in the top ten. Sequenced input: CD4+ T cells from PBMCs. These receptor sequences come from a human donor with Susac syndrome.

The V gene is TRBV4-2, the J gene TRBJ2-7, with D possibly TRBD1 on 5 matching bases. This CDR3 has 13 amino acids. CDR1 is LGHNA and CDR2 is YNFKEQ in the germline V gene. V was pared by 4 bases and J by 5 bases, with 12 bases between. The CDR3 DNA reads TGTGCCAGCAGCCTTCTAGTAGGGGACGAGCAGTACTTC. As protein: CASSLLVGDEQYF.

This sequence joins TRBV5-1 and TRBJ1-2; TRBD1 agrees at 7 bases. V shed 3 bases, J shed 8 bases, and the junction held 4 bases outside the gene matches. The CDR3 is made up of 12 amino acids. Germline-derived CDR1 and CDR2 are SGHRS and YFSETQ. CDR3 residues: CASSSGQHGYTF. DNA for the CDR3: TGCGCCAGCAGCTCGGGACAGCACGGCTACACCTTC.

The J gene is TRBJ1-5, the V gene TRBV20-1, with 8 positions matching TRBD1. The CDR3 length is 15 residues. Losses at the gene ends were 5 bases for V and 2 bases for J; bases not matched to a gene: 8. In germline, CDR1 is DFQATT, CDR2 SNEGSKA (reference sequence). The CDR3 bases are TGCAGTGCTCATTCAGGGGGCGAGGGCAATCAGCCCCAGCATTTT. This sequence encodes CSAHSGGEGNQPQHF.

The rearrangement uses TRBV20-1 and TRBJ2-5; 9 positions match TRBD1. The V gene's germline CDR1 is DFQATT and CDR2 SNEGSKA (reference sequence). The CDR3 spans 15 residues. J gave up 3 bases and V 6 bases, and 11 bases lay outside the gene matches. CDR3 DNA sequence: TGCAGTGCCGCTAATGCGAGGACAGGGGAAGAGACCCAGTACTTC. This sequence encodes CSAANARTGEETQYF.

The rearrangement links TRBV9 to TRBJ2-2; 9 bases are a match to TRBD1. There are 15 residues in the CDR3. Unmatched junction bases numbered 4, after V lost 3 bases and J lost 4 bases. Germline V gives CDR1 SGDLS, CDR2 YYNGEE. This CDR3 is CASSEGQGFTGELFF. CDR3 DNA: TGTGCCAGCAGCGAGGGACAGGGTTTCACCGGGGAGCTGTTTTTT.

The chain is built from TRBV7-2 and TRBJ1-6; possibly TRBD1 for D (6 bases). The germline V and J ends were trimmed by 11 bases and 9 bases, with 14 bases remaining between them. The CDR3 has 12 amino acids. Germline V lookup: CDR1 SGHTA, CDR2 FQGNSA. Here the CDR3 DNA reads TGTGCCGGAAACAGGGCAGGTTCACCCCTCCACTTT. Translation: CAGNRAGSPLHF.

This CDR3 reads CASSSIYEQYF. As DNA, the CDR3 is TGTGCCAGCAGCTCCATCTACGAGCAGTACTTC. The chain links TRBV6-5 to TRBJ2-7, with D hard to call. V was shortened by 6 bases and J by 3 bases, with 6 bases between the two germline ends. This CDR3 region has 11 residues. Germline CDR1 and CDR2: MNHEY and SVGAGI.

The V call is TRBV19, the J call TRBJ2-5; D not certain. V was cut by 3 bases and J by 0 bases, with 11 bases left in between. Germline assignment: CDR1 LNHDA and CDR2 SQIVND (reference sequence). The CDR3 sequence is 15 residues long. CDR3 protein: CASSIQFSYQETQYF. The CDR3 DNA is TGTGCCAGTAGTATCCAGTTTTCGTACCAAGAGACCCAGTACTTC.

Note on this clonotype: One junction end does not reproduce the germline sequence, and a read error may be involved. The genes are TRBV29-1 and TRBJ1-1; TRBD1 aligns across 10 bases. The CDR3 extends over 14 amino acids. Germline loops: CDR1 SQVTM, CDR2 ANQGSEA. CDR3 bases: TGCAGCGCCAACCCGGGACAGGGGAACACTAAAGCTTTCTTT. Encoded protein: CSANPGQGNTKAFF.

The rearrangement links TRBV25-1 to TRBJ2-2; no definite D call. The CDR3 extends over 15 amino acids. V lost 3 bases, J lost 3 bases, and 11 bases lay in between. Germline V gives CDR1 MGHDK, CDR2 SYGVNS. This CDR3 reads CASSDSSLDTGELFF. Here the CDR3 DNA reads TGTGCCAGCAGTGACTCCTCTTTAGACACCGGGGAGCTGTTTTTT. Drawing the rest from reference TRBV25-1 and TRBJ2-2, the complete variable domain is EADIYQTPRYLVIGTGKKITLECSQTMGHDKMYWYQQDPGMELHLIHYSYGVNSTEKGDLSSESTVSRIRTEHFPLTLESARPSHTSQYLCASSDSSLDTGELFFGEGSRLTVL.

This clonotype was observed a few times. The chain combines TRBV18 with TRBJ2-7, with D perhaps matching TRBD2 (5 bases). Germline CDR1 and CDR2: KGHSH and LQKENI. The CDR3 is 12 residues long. Trimming left V 6 bases short and J 2 bases short, with 8 bases between. Written as DNA, the CDR3 is TGTGCCAGCTCCGTCGGGGCCTACGAGCAGTACTTC. Translation: CASSVGAYEQYF.

V gene TRBV20-1 combines with J gene TRBJ2-1, with D perhaps being TRBD1 or TRBD2 (5 bases each). V was trimmed by 5 bases and J by 0 bases, leaving 14 bases between them. The CDR3 totals 15 residues. Germline V gives CDR1 DFQATT, CDR2 SNEGSKA (reference sequence). The CDR3 here is CSAPASGSSYNEQFF. Here the CDR3 DNA reads TGCAGTGCTCCCGCCTCAGGGAGCTCCTACAATGAGCAGTTCTTC.

V usage is TRBV6-6 and J usage is TRBJ1-5; D call uncertain. CDR1 is MNHNY and CDR2 is SVGAGI in the germline V gene (reference sequence). Trimming shortened V by 6 bases and J by 6 bases, and 12 bases separated the two germline ends. This CDR3 spans 13 amino acids. CDR3 amino acids: CASRGWEGQPQHF. The CDR3 nucleotides are TGTGCCAGCAGGGGCTGGGAGGGTCAGCCCCAGCATTTT.